Each of the 32 T cell receptor beta chains below was sequenced from the same sample in a study of blood T cell repertoires in COVID-19. The method was immunoSEQ multiplex PCR; TCRdb's version includes in-frame clones alone and lacks a portion of them. The sample yields under 200,000 clones, roughly 80% seen once. The source material was PBMCs or T cells enriched from blood (not recorded which). Receptors originate from a woman between 55 and 75 years old with acute COVID-19.

CDR3 in amino acids: CASSEALSGGTDTQYF. The CDR3 DNA follows: TGTGCCAGCAGTGAAGCGCTTAGCGGGGGCACAGATACGCAGTATTTT. The rearrangement links TRBV6-1 to TRBJ2-3; 8 nucleotides line up with TRBD2. Germline trimming cut 0 bases from V and 1 base from J; bases unmatched to any gene: 3. The CDR3 sequence is 16 residues long. Germline CDR1 MNHNS, CDR2 SASEGT.

In DNA, the CDR3 is TGTGCCAGCAGCGTGGACGGGGAAGTCTACAATGAGCAGTTCTTC. This codes for CASSVDGEVYNEQFF. The chain couples TRBV7-7 to TRBJ2-1; maybe TRBD2 (5 bases). The CDR3 is made up of 15 amino acids. V lost 5 bases to trimming and J lost 3 bases, with 14 bases between them. Germline V gene data show CDR1 as SSHAT and CDR2 as FNYEAQ (reference sequence).

This chain joins TRBV7-9 and TRBJ1-5; 7 nucleotides line up with TRBD1. The CDR3 runs 15 residues. CDR1 and CDR2 from the germline V gene are SEHNR and FQNEAQ (reference sequence). V lost 5 bases, J lost 3 bases, and 7 bases stayed unmatched. This chain's CDR3 is CASSPQTGFNQPQHF. The CDR3 nucleotides read TGTGCCAGCAGCCCACAGACAGGGTTCAATCAGCCCCAGCATTTT. The whole variable domain, remainder taken from reference TRBV7-9 and TRBJ1-5, is DTGVSQNPRHKITKRGQNVTFRCDPISEHNRLYWYRQTLGQGPEFLTYFQNEAQLEKSRLLSDRFSAERPKGSFSTLEIQRTEQGDSAMYLCASSPQTGFNQPQHFGDGTRLSIL.

As to this clone: Possible read error: a much larger clone is one base away. V usage is TRBV11-2 and J usage is TRBJ2-3, with D unresolved. The ends were cut back, 5 bases at V and 1 base at J, with 4 bases in the middle. The CDR3 has 12 residues. In germline, CDR1 is SGHAT, CDR2 FQNNGV. The CDR3 protein is CASSLRTDTQYF. In nucleotides, the CDR3 is TGTGCCAGCAGCCTACGCACAGATACGCAGTATTTT.

The V gene is TRBV7-2, the J gene TRBJ2-3; 13 bases align to TRBD2. Germline V gene sequence: CDR1 SGHTA, CDR2 FQGNSA. V dropped 4 bases and J dropped 4; count of bases not matched to a gene: 14. The CDR3 extends over 19 amino acids. This chain's CDR3 is CASSSSRLAGGMGSDTQYF. The CDR3 DNA is TGTGCCAGCAGCTCCTCAAGACTAGCGGGAGGCATGGGGTCAGATACGCAGTATTTT. The entire variable domain, with the rest obtained from reference TRBV7-2 and TRBJ2-3, is as follows: GAGVSQSPSNKVTEKGKDVELRCDPISGHTALYWYRQSLGQGLEFLIYFQGNSAPDKSGLPSDRFSAERTGGSVSTLTIQRTQQEDSAVYLCASSSSRLAGGMGSDTQYFGPGTRLTVL.

The CDR3 coding sequence is TGTGCCAGTAGTGAAACAGGGTATAGCAATCAGCCCCAGCATTTT. This translates into CASSETGYSNQPQHF. The chain carries TRBV19 and TRBJ1-5; D is perhaps TRBD1 (6 bases). Germline CDR1 LNHDA, CDR2 SQIVND (reference sequence). V lost 5 bases and J 0 bases, leaving 11 bases between the germline ends. The length of the CDR3 is 15 residues.

The CDR3 is CASSPQPTGSNTEAFF. The CDR3 coding sequence is TGTGCCAGCTCACCGCAACCGACAGGGTCGAACACTGAAGCTTTCTTT. The V gene is TRBV18, the J gene TRBJ1-1, with 7 nucleotides matching TRBD1. From germline, CDR1 is KGHSH and CDR2 LQKENI. V lost 3 bases and J lost 1; bases outside the gene matches: 8. The CDR3 sequence is 16 residues long.

The rearrangement joins TRBV5-4 to TRBJ1-2; 9 nucleotides align to TRBD1. The V segment lost 0 bases and the J segment 7 bases; nucleotides outside the gene matches: 7. The CDR3 extends over 15 amino acids. CDR1 SGHNT and CDR2 YYREEE come from the germline V gene (reference sequence). CDR3 nucleotides: TGTGCCAGCAGCTTGGCCGTAACAGGGGGCTTTGGCTACACCTTC. Protein sequence: CASSLAVTGGFGYTF.

In this sample, this clone turned up once. Here the CDR3 reads CASSLWGDQPQHF. DNA for the CDR3: TGTGCCAGCAGCTTGTGGGGGGATCAGCCCCAGCATTTT. V usage is TRBV5-4 and J usage is TRBJ1-5; weak D call: TRBD1 (5 bases). The germline V gene encodes CDR1 SGHNT and CDR2 YYREEE (reference sequence). Trimming stripped 1 base from V and 5 bases from J, with 7 bases between. The CDR3 has 13 residues.

The chain combines TRBV7-9 with TRBJ1-2, with D tentatively TRBD1 (5 bases). V was trimmed by 1 base and J by 11 bases, leaving 14 bases between them. The CDR3 totals 13 residues. Germline V lookup: CDR1 SEHNR, CDR2 FQNEAQ (reference sequence). CDR3 coding DNA: TGTGCCAGCAGCTTAGAAGGGGCGCGTGGATACACCTTC. This sequence encodes CASSLEGARGYTF.

This chain joins TRBV7-2 and TRBJ2-3; 10 positions match TRBD2. The CDR3 extends over 16 amino acids. J was trimmed by 0 bases and V by 6 bases; bases with no gene match: 6. Germline CDR1 and CDR2: SGHTA and FQGNSA. CDR3 region: CASRTSGPSSTDTQYF. Written as DNA, the CDR3 is TGTGCCAGCAGGACTAGCGGGCCCTCTAGCACAGATACGCAGTATTTT.

The table lists this clone with a count of one. This chain uses TRBV2 with TRBJ2-7; 9 bases fit TRBD1. With 3 bases clipped from V and 6 bases from J, the junction kept 3 bases outside the gene matches. The CDR3 length is 13 residues. Germline CDR1 and CDR2: SNHLY and FYNNEI. Here the CDR3 DNA reads TGTGCCAGCAGTGAGGGACAGGGAATCGAGCAGTACGTC. As protein: CASSEGQGIEQYV.

This chain joins TRBV19 and TRBJ1-4; possible D gene TRBD1, 5 bases. This CDR3 comprises 19 residues. The germline gives CDR1 LNHDA, CDR2 SQIVND (reference sequence). V gave up 6 bases and J gave up 7 bases, with 30 bases separating them. In nucleotides, the CDR3 is TGTGCCAGTAGCAGCCCCCTCTGGGCAGGGAATCCGAGTCGTGAAAAACTGTTTTTT. Translation gives CASSSPLWAGNPSREKLFF.

Of note for this clone: One end of the junction is discordant with germline, which a read error may explain. This rearrangement joins TRBV19 to TRBJ2-1, with D maybe TRBD2 (6 bases). CDR1 and CDR2 (germline): LNHDA, SQIVND (reference sequence). The CDR3 is made up of 16 amino acids. CDR3 coding DNA: TGTGCCAGCAGTAGGGGAGGCGGATTGGCGGGGAATGAGCAGTTCTTC. Residues: CASSRGGGLAGNEQFF.

This rearrangement joins TRBV3-1 (or the pseudogene TRBV3-2) to TRBJ1-3; 9 nucleotides line up with TRBD1. Germline-derived CDR1 and CDR2 are LGHDT and YNNKEL (reference sequence). This CDR3 has 17 residues. V trimming: 3 bases; J trimming: 8 bases; junction bases outside the gene matches: 14. CDR3 protein: CASSHAQGAIGLHTIYF. The CDR3 DNA follows: TGTGCCAGCAGCCACGCACAGGGGGCGATAGGATTACACACCATATATTTT.

Here the CDR3 DNA reads TGTGCCAGCAGCACACAGGGGACTGAAAAACTGTTTTTT. Protein product: CASSTQGTEKLFF. The chain joins TRBV2 to TRBJ1-4, with TRBD1 identical over 7 bases. CDR1 is SNHLY, CDR2 FYNNEI, per germline. With V trimmed by 6 bases and J by 7 bases, 5 bases remained unmatched. CDR3 length: 13 residues.

The V and J genes are TRBV3-1 (or the pseudogene TRBV3-2) and TRBJ2-3; D might be TRBD2 (6 bases). Germline values: CDR1 LGHDT, CDR2 YNNKEL (reference sequence). The germline V and J ends were trimmed by 4 bases and 1 base, with 9 bases remaining between them. This CDR3 is built from 14 residues. The CDR3 DNA reads TGTGCCAGCAGCCTCTCGGGGGGCACAGATACGCAGTATTTT. It is translated as CASSLSGGTDTQYF.

This clone was recorded a few times. V and J are TRBV9 and TRBJ2-7; no definite D call. Between the trimmed V and J ends, which lost 4 bases and 0 bases, there was a span of 5 bases. This CDR3 spans 12 amino acids. Per the germline V gene, CDR1 is SGDLS and CDR2 is YYNGEE. CDR3 in DNA: TGTGCCAGCAGCTTCAGCTCCTACGAGCAGTACTTC. Protein sequence: CASSFSSYEQYF.

The chain recombines TRBV6-2 or TRBV6-3 with TRBJ2-7; the D gene is possibly TRBD1 (5 bases). The length of the CDR3 is 13 residues. Trimming shortened V by 0 bases and J by 8 bases, and 11 bases separated the two germline ends. CDR1 and CDR2 from the germline V gene are MNHEY and SVGEGT. Here the CDR3 reads CASSYSDTSQQYV. DNA for the CDR3: TGTGCCAGCAGTTACTCGGACACTTCTCAGCAGTACGTC.

The rearrangement links TRBV6-5 to TRBJ2-7; 12 nucleotides match TRBD2. CDR3 length: 15 amino acids. After removal of 6 bases from V and 4 bases from J, the junction contained 7 bases not matched to a gene. The germline V gene has CDR1 MNHEY and CDR2 SVGAGI. The CDR3 sequence: CASSAPTSGSYEQYF. Written as DNA, the CDR3 is TGTGCCAGCAGCGCCCCGACTAGCGGGAGTTACGAGCAGTACTTC.

This clone appeared a single time. V and J are TRBV6-5 and TRBJ2-5, with 8 bases that match TRBD2. This CDR3 has 14 residues. Germline V gene sequence: CDR1 MNHEY, CDR2 SVGAGI. With 0 bases clipped from V and 10 bases from J, the junction kept 7 bases outside the gene matches. CDR3 in DNA: TGTGCCAGCAGTTACTCAGCACGGGGGGGACACCAGTACTTC. This translates into CASSYSARGGHQYF.

The chain couples TRBV14 to TRBJ2-2, with 8 positions matching TRBD1. Germline V CDR1 and CDR2: SGHDN, FVKESK. Trimming cost V 3 bases and J 4 bases; bases outside gene matches: 4. The CDR3 spans 15 residues. Here the CDR3 reads CASSHRTGFTGELFF. The CDR3 DNA follows: TGTGCCAGCAGCCATCGGACAGGGTTCACCGGGGAGCTGTTTTTT.

The genes are TRBV27 and TRBJ2-2; 7 nucleotides line up with TRBD1. The CDR3 has 16 residues. CDR1 and CDR2 (germline): MNHEY, SMNVEV (reference sequence). Trimming at V came to 5 bases and at J to 1 base, leaving 7 bases not matched to a gene. The chain's CDR3 is CASSLLRTGNTGELFF. As DNA, the CDR3 is TGTGCCAGCAGTCTTCTTAGGACAGGGAACACCGGGGAGCTGTTTTTT.

This rearrangement joins TRBV30 to TRBJ1-2; D is perhaps TRBD1 (5 bases). Between the trimmed V and J ends, which lost 0 bases and 7 bases, there was a span of 18 bases. From germline, CDR1 is GTSNPN and CDR2 SVGIG (reference sequence). The CDR3 consists of 15 residues. The DNA of the CDR3 is TGTGCCTGGAGTGTTCCCCTGCGCAGGGAGGGTGGCTACACCTTC. Encoded protein: CAWSVPLRREGGYTF.

The genes are TRBV2 and TRBJ2-3; D not resolved. This CDR3 has 15 amino acids. The V end lost 6 bases, the J end lost 1 base, and 14 bases lay between the germline ends. CDR1 SNHLY and CDR2 FYNNEI come from the germline V gene. CDR3 residues: CASRRTSTRTDTQYF. CDR3 nucleotides: TGTGCCAGCAGGAGAACTTCCACTCGCACAGATACGCAGTATTTT.

The chain employs TRBV9 and TRBJ2-1, with a possible D match to TRBD1 (5 bases). Germline assignment: CDR1 SGDLS and CDR2 YYNGEE. The V end lost 0 bases, the J end lost 9 bases, and 10 bases lay between the germline ends. This CDR3 has 13 amino acids. CDR3 sequence reads: CASSVGDSLEQFF. The CDR3, as DNA: TGTGCCAGCAGCGTAGGAGACAGCCTTGAGCAGTTCTTC.

The J gene is TRBJ2-7, the V gene TRBV15; D is unresolved. The V gene's germline CDR1 is LNHNV and CDR2 YYDKDF (reference sequence). The V end was cut by 3 bases, the J end by 0 bases, with 12 bases between. CDR3 size: 15 residues. The CDR3 DNA follows: TGTGCCACCAGCAGGTCAACTGCTTACTCCTACGAGCAGTACTTC. It encodes CATSRSTAYSYEQYF.

The V call is TRBV7-9, the J call TRBJ1-5; 10 bases fit TRBD1. This CDR3 comprises 15 residues. With 3 bases clipped from V and 6 bases from J, the junction kept 5 bases outside the gene matches. CDR1 is SEHNR, CDR2 FQNEAQ, per germline (reference sequence). The CDR3 nucleotides are TGTGCCAGCAGCTTTGCGACAGGGGGCTTTCAGCCCCAGCATTTT. Encoded protein: CASSFATGGFQPQHF.

V usage is TRBV4-3 and J usage is TRBJ1-6; 8 positions agree with TRBD1. V lost 0 bases to trimming and J lost 0 bases; unmatched junction nucleotides: 4. Germline CDR1 is LGHNA and CDR2 is YSLEER. The CDR3 is 18 amino acids. CDR3 residues: CASSQDRTGSSYNSPLHF. DNA of the CDR3: TGCGCCAGCAGCCAAGATCGGACAGGGAGCTCCTATAATTCACCCCTCCACTTT.

A note on this clone: The germline gene is not matched at one end of the junction; a read error may be the cause. The rearrangement uses TRBV10-3 and TRBJ2-2; maybe TRBD2 (5 bases). The germline V gene encodes CDR1 ENHRY and CDR2 SYGVKD. The CDR3 is 15 residues long. The CDR3 DNA reads TGTGCCATCACAAACCGCAGCGAAAAACGCCGGGGAGCTGTTTTT. Its translation is CAITNRSEKRRGAVF.

The chain uses TRBV7-8 and TRBJ2-2; D unresolved. The ends were cut back, 8 bases at V and 7 bases at J, with 20 bases in the middle. Germline values: CDR1 SGHVS, CDR2 FQNEAQ. This CDR3 has 15 amino acids. Here the CDR3 DNA reads TGTGCCAGCTCGTCGGTGAGGCGGTCAGTCGGGGAGCTGTTTTTT. Translated: CASSSVRRSVGELFF. The full variable domain, completed using reference TRBV7-8 and TRBJ2-2, is GAGVSQSPRYKVAKRGQDVALRCDPISGHVSLFWYQQALGQGPEFLTYFQNEAQLDKSGLPSDRFFAERPEGSVSTLKIQRTQQEDSAVYLCASSSVRRSVGELFFGEGSRLTVL.

The CDR3 sequence: CASSFLAGVETQYF. CDR3 DNA: TGCGCCAGCAGCTTTCTAGCGGGAGTAGAGACCCAGTACTTC. The J gene is TRBJ2-5, the V gene TRBV5-1, with TRBD2 matching over 10 bases. Germline V CDR1 and CDR2: SGHRS, YFSETQ. CDR3 length: 14 residues. The V and J ends lost 2 bases and 4 bases, in that order; junction bases with no gene match: 2.